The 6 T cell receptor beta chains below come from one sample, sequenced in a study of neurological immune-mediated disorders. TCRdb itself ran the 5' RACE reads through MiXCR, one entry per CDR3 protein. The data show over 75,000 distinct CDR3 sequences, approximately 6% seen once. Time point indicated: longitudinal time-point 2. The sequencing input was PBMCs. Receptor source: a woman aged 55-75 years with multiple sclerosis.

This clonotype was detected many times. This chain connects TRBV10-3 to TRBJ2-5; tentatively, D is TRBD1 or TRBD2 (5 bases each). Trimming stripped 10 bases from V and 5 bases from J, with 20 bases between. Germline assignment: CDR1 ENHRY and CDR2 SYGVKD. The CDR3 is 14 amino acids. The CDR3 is CATRDQERVETQYF. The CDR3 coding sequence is TGTGCCACCCGGGACCAGGAACGGGTTGAGACCCAGTACTTC.

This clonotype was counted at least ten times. The CDR3 is CASSSQGNGYTF. In DNA form, the CDR3 reads TGCGCCAGCAGCTCTCAGGGGAATGGCTACACCTTC. The V gene is TRBV5-1, the J gene TRBJ1-2, with D possibly being TRBD1 (6 bases). With 3 bases removed from V and 6 bases from J, the gap between germline ends came to 9 bases. The germline gives CDR1 SGHRS, CDR2 YFSETQ. The CDR3 is 12 residues long.

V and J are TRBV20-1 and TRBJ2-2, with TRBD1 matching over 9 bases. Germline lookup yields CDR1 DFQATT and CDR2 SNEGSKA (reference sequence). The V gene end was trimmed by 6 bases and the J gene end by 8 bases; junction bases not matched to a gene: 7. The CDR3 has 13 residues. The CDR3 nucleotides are TGCAGTGCGCCCACAGGGGGCACGGGGGAGCTGTTTTTT. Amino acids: CSAPTGGTGELFF.

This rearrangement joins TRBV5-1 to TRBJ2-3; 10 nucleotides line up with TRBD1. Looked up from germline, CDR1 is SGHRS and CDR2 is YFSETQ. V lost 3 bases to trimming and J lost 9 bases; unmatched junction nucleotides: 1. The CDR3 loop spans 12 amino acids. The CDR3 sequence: CASSSDRGTQYF. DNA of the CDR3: TGCGCCAGCAGCTCGGACAGGGGGACGCAGTATTTT.

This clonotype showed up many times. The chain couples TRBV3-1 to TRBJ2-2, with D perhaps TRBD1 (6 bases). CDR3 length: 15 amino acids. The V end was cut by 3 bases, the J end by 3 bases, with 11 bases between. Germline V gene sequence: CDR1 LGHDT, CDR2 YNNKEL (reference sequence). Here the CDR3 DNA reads TGTGCCAGCAGCCAGCGGAAGGGGGACACCGGGGAGCTGTTTTTT. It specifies CASSQRKGDTGELFF.

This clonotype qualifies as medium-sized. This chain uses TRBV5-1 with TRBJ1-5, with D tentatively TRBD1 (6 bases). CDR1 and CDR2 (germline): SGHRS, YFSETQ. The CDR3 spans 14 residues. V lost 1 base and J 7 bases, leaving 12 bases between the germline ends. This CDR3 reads CASSLSGAGQPQHF. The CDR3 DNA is TGCGCCAGCAGCTTGTCGGGGGCCGGGCAGCCCCAGCATTTT.